Included here is one T cell receptor beta chain sequence, with context. The time point denotes: blood 4 weeks post-SBRT, at nephrectomy. Treatment specified: 15 Gy SBRT to primary tumor, nephrectomy 4 weeks later. Nephrectomy followed 15 Gy stereotactic body radiation by 4 weeks. The sample is drawn from a study of radiation and T cells in renal cell carcinoma. Generated by immunoSEQ multiplex PCR, the TCRdb table keeps only in-frame clones and is missing some. Of some 150,000 clones detected, 86% appear once; the ten largest clones hold around 17%. This TCR was recovered from a woman aged 45-65 years with renal cell carcinoma. The input for sequencing was blood, taken from a patient whose treatment included radiotherapy and nephrectomy.

For the CDR3, the DNA is TGTGCCAGCAGTTTTCTAAGCTCCTACGAGCAGTACTTC. Translating it yields CASSFLSSYEQYF. V and J are TRBV27 and TRBJ2-7; unclear D gene. The CDR3 runs to 13 residues. V dropped 3 bases and J dropped 0 bases, with 6 bases sitting between them. The germline CDR1 and CDR2 sequences are MNHEY and SMNVEV (reference sequence).